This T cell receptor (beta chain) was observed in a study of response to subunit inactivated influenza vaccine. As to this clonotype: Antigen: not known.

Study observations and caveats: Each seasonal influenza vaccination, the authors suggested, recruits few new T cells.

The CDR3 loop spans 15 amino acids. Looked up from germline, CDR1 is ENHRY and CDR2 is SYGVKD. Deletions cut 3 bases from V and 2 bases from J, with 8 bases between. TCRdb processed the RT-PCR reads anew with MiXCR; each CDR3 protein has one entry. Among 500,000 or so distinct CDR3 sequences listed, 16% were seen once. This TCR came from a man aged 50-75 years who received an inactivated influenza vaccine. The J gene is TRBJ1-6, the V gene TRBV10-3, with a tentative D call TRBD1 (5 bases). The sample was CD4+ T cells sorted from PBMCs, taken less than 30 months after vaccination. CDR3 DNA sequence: TGTGCCATCAGTGAAGACAGTCCCTATAATTCACCCCTCCACTTT. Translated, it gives CAISEDSPYNSPLHF.